This record looks at one TCR beta chain sequence and its context. What it binds is not known. These data originate in a study of T cells after yellow fever vaccination. V lost 1 base, J lost 7 bases, and 17 bases lay in between. Germline-derived CDR1 and CDR2 are LGHNA and YNFKEQ. CDR3 size: 16 residues. Notes on the study in general: Highly abundant clonotypes carried over from the bulk population could end up in FACS-sorted repertoires as contaminants.

TCRdb reprocessed the 5' RACE reads with MiXCR, giving one entry per CDR3 protein. The table shows about 53,000 distinct CDR3 sequences, with approximately 7% occurring only once. The receptor comes from a man between 18 and 29 years old who received the YFV17D yellow fever vaccine. Sequenced material: CD8+ T cells sorted from PBMCs, taken on the day of the first yellow fever vaccination. This chain joins TRBV4-2 and TRBJ1-5; D is unresolved. DNA for the CDR3: TGTGCCAGCAGCCAAGGAATTACCAATGGAGGGCAGCCCCAGCATTTT. Translation gives CASSQGITNGGQPQHF.